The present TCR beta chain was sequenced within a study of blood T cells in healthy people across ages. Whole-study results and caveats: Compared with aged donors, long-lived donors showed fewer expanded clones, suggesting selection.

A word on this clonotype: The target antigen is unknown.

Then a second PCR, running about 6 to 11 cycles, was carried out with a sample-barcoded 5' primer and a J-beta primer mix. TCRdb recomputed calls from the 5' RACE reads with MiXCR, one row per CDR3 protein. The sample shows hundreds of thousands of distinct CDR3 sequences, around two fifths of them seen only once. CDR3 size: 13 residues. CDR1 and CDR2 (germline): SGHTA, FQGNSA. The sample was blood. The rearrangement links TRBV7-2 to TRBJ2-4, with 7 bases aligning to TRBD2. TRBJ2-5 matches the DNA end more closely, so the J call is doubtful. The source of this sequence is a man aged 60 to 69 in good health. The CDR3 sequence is CASAPSGVETQYF. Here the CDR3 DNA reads TGTGCCAGCGCTCCCAGCGGGGTTGAGACCCAGTACTTC.